Listed here are 31 T cell receptor beta chains from one sample, sequenced in a study of cytomegalovirus exposure and HLA in healthy donors. TCRdb's copy holds only in-frame clones and misses some; the assay was immunoSEQ multiplex PCR. The repertoire holds about 150,000 clones, with roughly 89% as singletons. Sequencing was performed on PBMCs. Every receptor here comes from a young woman in good health and CMV-seropositive.

The chain carries TRBV7-2 and TRBJ2-7; TRBD2 agrees at 13 bases. CDR3 length equals 18 residues. The V gene's germline CDR1 is SGHTA and CDR2 FQGNSA. Trimming at V came to 4 bases and at J to 3 bases, leaving 12 bases not matched to a gene. The CDR3 sequence: CASSSPRTSGGPLYEQYF. CDR3 nucleotides: TGTGCCAGCAGCTCTCCTAGGACTAGCGGGGGACCTCTCTACGAGCAGTACTTC.

The V gene is TRBV7-8, the J gene TRBJ1-2; TRBD1 matches 9 bases. Germline V CDR1 and CDR2: SGHVS, FQNEAQ. V was clipped by 5 bases and J by 6 bases; unmatched bases: 16. This CDR3 has 17 residues. CDR3 sequence reads: CASSERLPGQGINGYTF. The CDR3 DNA sequence: TGTGCCAGCAGCGAACGATTACCGGGACAGGGAATCAATGGCTACACCTTC.

The V gene is TRBV13, the J gene TRBJ1-2, with 8 bases that match TRBD1. CDR1 and CDR2 (germline): PRHDT, FYEKMQ (reference sequence). The CDR3 extends over 18 amino acids. Trimming at V came to 5 bases and at J to 0 bases, leaving 14 bases not matched to a gene. The CDR3 sequence: CASSLTLRDRKPNYGYTF. CDR3 coding DNA: TGTGCCAGCAGCCTTACCCTCCGGGACAGGAAACCTAACTATGGCTACACCTTC.

The rearrangement links TRBV5-1 to TRBJ1-1; D is unresolved. Trimming pared 4 bases from V and 1 base from J, leaving 11 bases between. Germline lookup yields CDR1 SGHRS and CDR2 YFSETQ. The CDR3 contains 14 residues. CDR3: CASSPSSTNTEAFF. In DNA, the CDR3 is TGCGCCAGCAGCCCGAGTTCCACGAACACTGAAGCTTTCTTT. Full variable domain (missing parts from reference TRBV5-1 and TRBJ1-1): KAGVTQTPRYLIKTRGQQVTLSCSPISGHRSVSWYQQTPGQGLQFLFEYFSETQRNKGNFPGRFSGRQFSNSRSEMNVSTLELGDSALYLCASSPSSTNTEAFFGQGTRLTVV.

The chain combines TRBV15 with TRBJ1-4; TRBD1 might be the D (5 bases). The CDR3 spans 15 residues. The V end lost 4 bases, the J end lost 6 bases, and 15 bases lay between the germline ends. Germline CDR1 is LNHNV and CDR2 is YYDKDF (reference sequence). The CDR3 loop is CATSTFGTADEKLFF. DNA for the CDR3: TGTGCCACCAGCACCTTTGGGACTGCCGATGAAAAACTGTTTTTT.

The chain couples TRBV6-1 to TRBJ2-7; D remains unclear. In germline, CDR1 is MNHNS, CDR2 SASEGT. The CDR3 runs to 12 residues. Between the trimmed V and J ends, which lost 3 bases and 3 bases, there was a span of 6 bases. CDR3 amino acids: CASSEGNYEQYF. CDR3 in DNA: TGTGCCAGCAGTGAGGGCAACTACGAGCAGTACTTC.

This chain joins TRBV6-5 and TRBJ2-7; 9 nucleotides match TRBD2. Germline V CDR1 and CDR2: MNHEY, SVGAGI. Trimming removed 4 bases from V and 7 bases from J; junction bases left unmatched: 8. This CDR3 is built from 14 residues. CDR3 loop: CASSSRGGQGEQYF. CDR3 sequence (DNA): TGTGCCAGCAGTTCGCGGGGGGGCCAGGGTGAGCAGTACTTC.

The chain is built from TRBV19 and TRBJ2-3, with 12 bases identical to TRBD2. In germline, CDR1 is LNHDA, CDR2 SQIVND (reference sequence). J lost 3 bases, V lost 3 bases, and 7 bases had no gene match. The CDR3 is made up of 17 amino acids. In nucleotides, the CDR3 is TGTGCCAGTAGTATCGAGCTAGCGGGGGGGCGGACAGATACGCAGTATTTT. This gives the protein CASSIELAGGRTDTQYF.

The V call is TRBV28, the J call TRBJ1-1, with D hard to call. The CDR3 covers 16 residues. Per germline, CDR1 MDHEN and CDR2 SYDVKM. Trimming removed 7 bases at V and 0 bases at J, with 18 bases between. CDR3 DNA sequence: TGTGCCAGCACTCCCCCTCTAGGTACCATGAACACTGAAGCTTTCTTT. Translated: CASTPPLGTMNTEAFF.

The rearrangement uses TRBV6-5 and TRBJ2-1; tentatively, D is TRBD1 (6 bases). The V gene's germline CDR1 is MNHEY and CDR2 SVGAGI. This CDR3 contains 14 residues. V was trimmed by 6 bases and J by 0 bases, leaving 9 bases between them. CDR3 coding DNA: TGTGCCAGCAGACAGGGCGACTCCTACAATGAGCAGTTCTTC. Encoded protein: CASRQGDSYNEQFF.

This clone has more than one count but fewer than ten. In nucleotides, the CDR3 is TGTGCCAGCAACCTCGGGGGCACTGAAGCTTTCTTT. It specifies CASNLGGTEAFF. This sequence joins TRBV7-9 and TRBJ1-1, with D perhaps TRBD1 (5 bases). V dropped 7 bases and J dropped 4 bases, with 10 bases sitting between them. The CDR3 extends over 12 amino acids. Germline V lookup: CDR1 SEHNR, CDR2 FQNEAQ (reference sequence). The whole variable domain, remainder taken from reference TRBV7-9 and TRBJ1-1, is DTGVSQNPRHKITKRGQNVTFRCDPISEHNRLYWYRQTLGQGPEFLTYFQNEAQLEKSRLLSDRFSAERPKGSFSTLEIQRTEQGDSAMYLCASNLGGTEAFFGQGTRLTVV.

The chain combines TRBV6-6 with TRBJ1-3; no reliable D call. Germline loops: CDR1 MNHNY, CDR2 SVGAGI (reference sequence). Trimming removed 6 bases at V and 0 bases at J, with 9 bases between. This CDR3 is 14 amino acids long. CDR3 in amino acids: CASRTQSSGNTIYF. In nucleotides, the CDR3 is TGTGCCAGCAGGACACAGAGCTCTGGAAACACCATATATTTT.

This chain connects TRBV2 to TRBJ2-5, with TRBD2 matching over 8 bases. From germline, CDR1 is SNHLY and CDR2 FYNNEI. V shed 10 bases, J shed 0 bases, and the junction held 10 bases outside the gene matches. The CDR3 extends over 15 amino acids. Here the CDR3 reads CATDGPGGYQETQYF. CDR3 sequence (DNA): TGTGCCACCGATGGGCCGGGGGGGTACCAAGAGACCCAGTACTTC.

This clone was seen a few times. The rearrangement joins TRBV5-4 to TRBJ2-7, with a possible D match to TRBD2 (7 bases). The V end lost 0 bases, the J end lost 3 bases, and 10 bases lay between the germline ends. CDR3 size: 14 residues. Germline assignment: CDR1 SGHNT and CDR2 YYREEE (reference sequence). CDR3 nucleotides: TGTGCCAGCAGCTTGGCCGGGGGGCGCTACGAGCAGTACTTC. It yields the protein CASSLAGGRYEQYF.

This chain's CDR3 is CASSEGAGGTTLLAKNIQYF. The CDR3, as DNA: TGTGCCAGCAGTGAAGGTGCGGGGGGGACGACGCTTCTAGCCAAAAACATTCAGTACTTC. The V and J genes are TRBV6-1 and TRBJ2-4, with 9 bases aligning to TRBD2. CDR1 is MNHNS, CDR2 SASEGT, per germline. The CDR3 loop spans 20 amino acids. V trimming: 1 base; J trimming: 0 bases; junction bases outside the gene matches: 13.

This sequence joins TRBV4-1 and TRBJ2-1, with 7 bases identical to TRBD2. The CDR3 has 15 amino acids. Germline V gene lookup returns CDR1 MGHRA and CDR2 YSYEKL. V trimming: 0 bases; J trimming: 8 bases; junction bases outside the gene matches: 7. The CDR3 loop is CASSQEEDSGYEQFF. CDR3 nucleotide sequence: TGCGCCAGCAGCCAAGAAGAAGATAGCGGGTATGAGCAGTTCTTC.

The chain links TRBV2 to TRBJ2-5; a possible D gene is TRBD1 (5 bases). Trimming removed 5 bases at V and 4 bases at J, with 11 bases between. Germline V gives CDR1 SNHLY, CDR2 FYNNEI. The CDR3 consists of 13 residues. The CDR3: CASSIGRAETQYF. The CDR3 nucleotides are TGTGCCAGCAGTATAGGCAGGGCAGAGACCCAGTACTTC.

V usage is TRBV19 and J usage is TRBJ1-1; no clear D. V lost 1 base to trimming and J lost 6 bases, with 9 bases between them. This CDR3 has 13 amino acids. Per germline, CDR1 LNHDA and CDR2 SQIVND (reference sequence). The DNA of the CDR3 is TGTGCCAGTAGTATAGTACTACGGGCTGAAGCTTTCTTT. Translation: CASSIVLRAEAFF. Together with reference TRBV19 and TRBJ1-1, the CDR3 gives the full variable domain: DGGITQSPKYLFRKEGQNVTLSCEQNLNHDAMYWYRQDPGQGLRLIYYSQIVNDFQKGDIAEGYSVSREKKESFPLTVTSAQKNPTAFYLCASSIVLRAEAFFGQGTRLTVV.

The V call is TRBV2, the J call TRBJ1-2, with no clear D. The germline V gene has CDR1 SNHLY and CDR2 FYNNEI. V lost 6 bases and J 8 bases, leaving 19 bases between the germline ends. This CDR3 spans 14 amino acids. The CDR3 is CASRRSGVVQGYTF. CDR3 coding DNA: TGTGCCAGCAGACGTAGCGGGGTTGTACAAGGCTACACCTTC.

The chain combines TRBV19 with TRBJ1-2, with 8 bases identical to TRBD1. Germline CDR1 is LNHDA and CDR2 is SQIVND (reference sequence). The CDR3 contains 18 residues. With V trimmed by 0 bases and J by 0 bases, 9 bases remained unmatched. The CDR3 is CASSIDLPRTGSNYGYTF. Here the CDR3 DNA reads TGTGCCAGTAGTATAGACCTACCAAGGACAGGGTCTAACTATGGCTACACCTTC.

This chain links TRBV7-9 with TRBJ1-3, with TRBD1 as a possible D gene (6 bases). V was cut by 4 bases and J by 4 bases, with 14 bases left in between. Germline V lookup: CDR1 SEHNR, CDR2 FQNEAQ (reference sequence). CDR3 length: 15 residues. The CDR3 reads CASSSGGQLGNTIYF. The CDR3 DNA follows: TGTGCCAGCAGCTCGGGGGGGCAACTAGGAAACACCATATATTTT.

The chain is built from TRBV5-6 and TRBJ1-1; tentative D call: TRBD1 (5 bases). The V end lost 0 bases, the J end lost 1 base, and 10 bases lay between the germline ends. Germline V gene lookup returns CDR1 SGHDT and CDR2 YYEEEE. This CDR3 comprises 15 residues. The CDR3 loop reads CASSLAPTGNTEAFF. The CDR3, as DNA: TGTGCCAGCAGCTTGGCCCCTACAGGGAACACTGAAGCTTTCTTT.

The V and J genes are TRBV11-2 and TRBJ2-1, with a tentative D call TRBD2 (5 bases). Looked up from germline, CDR1 is SGHAT and CDR2 is FQNNGV. V was clipped by 1 base and J by 2 bases, with 12 bases between them. CDR3 length: 16 residues. This CDR3 reads CASSLGGLVAYNEQFF. For the CDR3, the DNA is TGTGCCAGCAGCTTAGGAGGGCTAGTTGCCTACAATGAGCAGTTCTTC.

The chain employs TRBV19 and TRBJ1-5; 7 bases fit TRBD1. V shed 3 bases, J shed 1 base, and the junction held 3 bases outside the gene matches. Germline V CDR1 and CDR2: LNHDA, SQIVND (reference sequence). The CDR3 has 15 amino acids. The CDR3 sequence: CASSIQDRSNQPQHF. The CDR3 DNA reads TGTGCCAGTAGTATCCAGGACAGGAGCAATCAGCCCCAGCATTTT.

CDR3 amino acids: CASSLAHRGNTEAFF. The CDR3 coding sequence is TGTGCCAGCAGTTTGGCTCACAGGGGGAACACTGAAGCTTTCTTT. The rearrangement uses TRBV27 and TRBJ1-1, with TRBD1 matching 7 bases. Germline values: CDR1 MNHEY, CDR2 SMNVEV (reference sequence). J lost 1 base, V lost 3 bases, and 5 bases had no gene match. The CDR3 totals 15 residues.

The chain employs TRBV28 and TRBJ2-5; 7 nucleotides match TRBD2. Trimming at V came to 1 base and at J to 9 bases, leaving 8 bases not matched to a gene. Germline V CDR1 and CDR2: MDHEN, SYDVKM. There are 14 residues in the CDR3. CDR3 protein: CASSLFGLGGAQYF. In DNA form, the CDR3 reads TGTGCCAGCAGTTTATTCGGACTAGGAGGGGCCCAGTACTTC.

The table lists this clone with a count of one. This chain joins TRBV6-6 and TRBJ1-1, with 9 bases fitting TRBD1. The CDR3 totals 15 residues. V lost 6 bases and J lost 7; bases outside the gene matches: 12. Germline lookup yields CDR1 MNHNY and CDR2 SVGAGI (reference sequence). The CDR3 DNA sequence: TGTGCCAGCAGCCATAGTGCACAGGGGGCTTTTGAAGCTTTCTTT. It translates to CASSHSAQGAFEAFF.

The chain employs TRBV7-2 and TRBJ1-2; 9 bases align to TRBD1. V shed 5 bases and J 5 bases; nucleotides not matched to a gene: 9. The CDR3 runs to 15 residues. CDR1 is SGHTA, CDR2 FQGNSA, per germline. CDR3 nucleotides: TGTGCCAGCAGCATGGGACAGGGCGGGTTTTATGGCTACACCTTC. The encoded protein is CASSMGQGGFYGYTF.

J is TRBJ1-2 and V is TRBV2; TRBD1 aligns across 7 bases. This CDR3 contains 16 residues. CDR1 SNHLY and CDR2 FYNNEI come from the germline V gene. Unmatched junction bases numbered 11, after V lost 6 bases and J lost 1 base. The CDR3, as DNA: TGTGCCAGCAGAAAAACCGGGACAGAGATTAACTATGGCTACACCTTC. Encoded protein: CASRKTGTEINYGYTF.

The CDR3 is CASSLGDRGHQYF. The CDR3 nucleotides read TGTGCCAGCAGTTTGGGGGACAGGGGGCACCAGTACTTC. This chain joins TRBV28 and TRBJ2-5, with 12 bases matching TRBD1. Germline V gene lookup returns CDR1 MDHEN and CDR2 SYDVKM. V lost 3 bases to trimming and J lost 10 bases; unmatched junction nucleotides: 3. The CDR3 is 13 amino acids.

The rearrangement joins TRBV14 to TRBJ1-1, with D possibly matching TRBD1 (6 bases). The length of the CDR3 is 17 residues. The ends were cut back, 4 bases at V and 0 bases at J, with 18 bases in the middle. CDR1 is SGHDN, CDR2 FVKESK, per germline. The CDR3 reads CASSPSTGGPLNTEAFF. CDR3 sequence (DNA): TGTGCCAGCAGCCCTTCCACGGGGGGGCCCCTGAACACTGAAGCTTTCTTT.